The present T cell receptor beta chain was sequenced within a study of identical twins. The study, taken as a whole, reports: Out-of-frame alpha sequences common to twins were enriched for low generation probability.

TCRdb re-derived calls from the 5' RACE reads in MiXCR, one entry per CDR3 protein. The table records about 520,000 distinct CDR3 sequences, less than 25% of them present only once. This clonotype came up once. Its antigen remains unidentified. These same data were also listed under a study on T cells expressing NK-cell markers. As that study records: One observes that, in several donors, these clonotypes were also the leading ones within the CD3+CD56-NKG2C+ fraction.

The source material was CD4+ T cells sorted from blood. The sequence came from a woman between 18 and 30 years old in good health.

The CDR3 reads CASSYLSSRRANYGYTF. The CDR3 nucleotides are TGTGCCAGCAGCTATTTATCTTCCAGGAGAGCTAACTATGGCTACACCTTC. The chain uses TRBV11-3 and TRBJ1-2; no reliable D call. V lost 4 bases to trimming and J lost 0 bases, with 18 bases between them. Germline-derived CDR1 and CDR2 are SGHNT and YENEEA. The CDR3 runs 17 residues.